Shown below are 29 T cell receptor beta chains from a single sample sequenced in a study of T cells in Graves' hyperthyroidism and ophthalmopathy. The investigators amplified TCR beta CDR3 regions from RNA transcripts. First-round RT-PCR with HTBI primers amplified the TCR CDR3 region. TCRdb reanalysed the multiplex PCR reads using MiXCR and keeps one entry per CDR3 protein. Of some 620,000 distinct CDR3 sequences in the sample, around 15% are singletons; the top ten hold over 3.5%. Sequencing input: blood. These receptors were taken from a woman in her 30s with Graves' hyperthyroidism.

J is TRBJ1-2 and V is TRBV7-9; 8 bases agree with TRBD1. Losses at the gene ends were 5 bases for V and 7 bases for J; bases not matched to a gene: 12. This CDR3 has 15 residues. Germline CDR1 SEHNR, CDR2 FQNEAQ (reference sequence). CDR3 sequence: CASSTPQDRAVGYTF. The CDR3 DNA is TGTGCCAGCAGCACCCCTCAGGACAGGGCCGTTGGCTACACCTTC.

This clonotype was detected a few times. The V gene is TRBV6-5, the J gene TRBJ2-3; 7 nucleotides line up with TRBD2. The CDR3 covers 17 residues. In germline, CDR1 is MNHEY, CDR2 SVGAGI. J gave up 6 bases and V 1 base, and 13 bases lay outside the gene matches. CDR3 sequence reads: CASSYLGWRELADTQYF. The CDR3 bases are TGTGCCAGCAGTTACTTGGGGTGGCGGGAGTTGGCCGATACGCAGTATTTT.

The J gene is TRBJ2-3, the V gene TRBV6-5; 10 positions agree with TRBD2. The CDR3 runs 17 residues. Germline V CDR1 and CDR2: MNHEY, SVGAGI. V lost 0 bases, J lost 5 bases, and 8 bases stayed unmatched. The CDR3 sequence is CASSYSRIAGGGDTQYF. CDR3 sequence (DNA): TGTGCCAGCAGTTACTCGCGGATAGCGGGGGGAGGAGATACGCAGTATTTT.

This clonotype occurred a few times. The V call is TRBV10-2, the J call TRBJ1-1; D is uncertain. Trimming took 3 bases from V and 1 from J, leaving 12 bases between them. Per germline, CDR1 WSHSY and CDR2 SAAADI. The CDR3 is 15 residues long. CDR3 bases: TGCGCCAGCAGTGATAAGGGTCAGGCGAACACTGAAGCTTTCTTT. Its translation is CASSDKGQANTEAFF.

This clonotype was observed a few times. Its ends do not fully match the called genes, so a read error is possible. The chain is built from TRBV7-3 and TRBJ2-5, with 14 bases aligning to TRBD2. Germline CDR1 and CDR2: SGHTA and FQGTGA. This CDR3 region has 16 residues. This CDR3 reads CASSRGTSGSQETQYF. The CDR3 DNA follows: TGTGCTAGCAGCAGAGGGACTAGCGGGAGCCAAGAGACCCAGTACTTC.

The genes are TRBV20-1 and TRBJ1-5; D gene unclear. The germline V gene encodes CDR1 DFQATT and CDR2 SNEGSKA (reference sequence). Trimming removed 1 base from V and 6 bases from J, with 7 bases in between. The CDR3 has 12 amino acids. CDR3 nucleotides: TGCAGTGCTAGAGTCGGGCCTCAGCCCCAGCATTTT. It translates to CSARVGPQPQHF.

In this sample, this clonotype turned up a few times. A read error may account for a junction end that differs from germline. V gene TRBV4-1 combines with J gene TRBJ1-1; D ambiguous. This CDR3 is built from 15 residues. Germline-derived CDR1 and CDR2 are MGHRA and YSYEKL. For the CDR3, the DNA is TGCGCCAGCAGCCAAGTCTCAGCGCCGAACACTGGAGCTTTCTTT. Translated: CASSQVSAPNTGAFF.

This clonotype was recorded at least ten times. The chain is built from TRBV18 and TRBJ1-1; 8 positions match TRBD1. J gave up 4 bases and V 2 bases, and 3 bases lay outside the gene matches. The CDR3 loop spans 14 amino acids. The germline V gene has CDR1 KGHSH and CDR2 LQKENI. CDR3 DNA sequence: TGTGCCAGCTCACCAGGACAGGGTTTCACTGAAGCTTTCTTT. Translated: CASSPGQGFTEAFF.

The chain recombines TRBV29-1 with TRBJ2-7, with D unresolved. Germline V gene lookup returns CDR1 SQVTM and CDR2 ANQGSEA. CDR3 size: 11 residues. V dropped 4 bases and J dropped 2 bases, with 6 bases sitting between them. The CDR3 reads CSVGVAYEQYF. CDR3 DNA sequence: TGCAGCGTTGGAGTAGCCTACGAGCAGTACTTC.

This clonotype was seen at least ten times. The chain recombines TRBV30 with TRBJ1-6, with D perhaps TRBD1 (5 bases). This CDR3 contains 12 residues. Looked up from germline, CDR1 is GTSNPN and CDR2 is SVGIG (reference sequence). Deletions cut 5 bases from V and 7 bases from J, with 9 bases between. In DNA form, the CDR3 reads TGTGCCTGGCAGGGCCGAAATTCACCCCTCCACTTT. This codes for CAWQGRNSPLHF.

A word on this clonotype: A read error may be the cause here, since a much bigger clone is one base away. This chain links TRBV7-2 with TRBJ2-3; 8 bases agree with TRBD1. This CDR3 spans 13 amino acids. Germline CDR1 SGHTA, CDR2 FQGNSA. The CDR3 loop reads CASSWTGPDMQYF. CDR3 nucleotide sequence: TGTGCCAGCAGCTGGACAGGGCCAGATATGCAGTATTTT.

This clonotype was observed many times. The chain employs TRBV11-2 and TRBJ2-1; 7 bases are a match to TRBD2. CDR1 is SGHAT and CDR2 is FQNNGV in the germline V gene. The CDR3 has 16 residues. The V gene end was trimmed by 2 bases and the J gene end by 8 bases; junction bases not matched to a gene: 12. CDR3 residues: CASSLLSGTGVDEQFF. CDR3 in DNA: TGTGCCAGCAGCTTACTGAGCGGGACCGGAGTTGATGAGCAGTTCTTC.

The chain links TRBV11-2 to TRBJ1-5; 11 positions match TRBD1. Germline V lookup: CDR1 SGHAT, CDR2 FQNNGV. The CDR3 covers 15 residues. The V gene end was trimmed by 5 bases and the J gene end by 7 bases; junction bases not matched to a gene: 7. The CDR3 sequence is CASSGGTGGRQPQHF. In DNA form, the CDR3 reads TGTGCCAGCAGCGGCGGGACAGGGGGAAGGCAGCCCCAGCATTTT.

In its sample, this clonotype was seen once. The CDR3 DNA sequence: TGTGCCAGCGTGGGCAGGGCCCCAGGGTCCACTGAAGCTTTCTTT. Its protein product is CASVGRAPGSTEAFF. The rearrangement joins TRBV6-1 to TRBJ1-1; maybe TRBD1 (5 bases). The V gene lost 8 bases and the J gene lost 4 bases, with 20 bases spanning the gap. CDR3 size: 15 residues. CDR1 and CDR2 from the germline V gene are MNHNS and SASEGT.

This clonotype was counted many times. The rearrangement links TRBV7-8 to TRBJ2-1, with D unclear. The CDR3 contains 13 residues. Trimming pared 5 bases from V and 7 bases from J, leaving 12 bases between. The germline V gene encodes CDR1 SGHVS and CDR2 FQNEAQ. This CDR3 is CASSVVGLNEQFF. CDR3 nucleotides: TGTGCCAGCAGCGTAGTAGGGTTGAATGAGCAGTTCTTC.

This clonotype appeared a few times. This chain joins TRBV19 and TRBJ1-4; D is possibly TRBD1 (5 bases). The CDR3 totals 16 residues. V was cut by 10 bases and J by 0 bases, with 18 bases left in between. The germline CDR1 and CDR2 sequences are LNHDA and SQIVND (reference sequence). In DNA form, the CDR3 reads TGTGCCACCCTCGACACGGGGACCGCAACTAATGAAAAACTGTTTTTT. Translation gives CATLDTGTATNEKLFF.

The sample holds many counts of this clonotype. The chain recombines TRBV30 with TRBJ1-4; D gene unclear. In germline, CDR1 is GTSNPN, CDR2 SVGIG (reference sequence). Trimming stripped 1 base from V and 8 bases from J, with 8 bases between. CDR3 length: 12 amino acids. In DNA form, the CDR3 reads TGTGCCTGGAGTGAGATAGGGGAAAAACTGTTTTTT. As protein: CAWSEIGEKLFF.

At least ten counts were recorded for this clonotype. The gene calls are TRBV12-3 or TRBV12-4 and TRBJ2-7; a possible D gene is TRBD1 (6 bases). CDR3 length: 13 amino acids. V was trimmed by 3 bases and J by 5 bases, leaving 11 bases between them. The CDR3 DNA is TGTGCCAGCAGTTTGGGACAATCGGACGAGCAGTACTTC. This codes for CASSLGQSDEQYF.

Ten or more counts support this clonotype. The chain couples TRBV20-1 to TRBJ2-7; TRBD2 agrees at 9 bases. The CDR3 totals 13 residues. Germline values: CDR1 DFQATT, CDR2 SNEGSKA (reference sequence). Unmatched junction bases numbered 7, after V lost 6 bases and J lost 4 bases. The DNA for the CDR3 is TGCAGTGCCCGATCGAGCGGGAGGTACGAGCAGTACTTC. It yields the protein CSARSSGRYEQYF.

Concerning this clonotype: It is likely a read error, because the conserved phenylalanine at the end of the CDR3 is missing. The V gene is TRBV28, the J gene TRBJ2-7, with D uncertain. Trimming left V 7 bases short and J 0 bases short, with 16 bases between. The CDR3 has 15 amino acids. From germline, CDR1 is MDHEN and CDR2 SYDVKM. The CDR3 protein is CASNQPLGSSYEQYL. The CDR3 nucleotides are TGTGCCAGCAATCAGCCTCTTGGATCCTCCTACGAGCAGTACCTC.

This clonotype was observed at least ten times. The chain employs TRBV28 and TRBJ1-5; D gene uncertain. With 3 bases removed from V and 2 bases from J, the gap between germline ends came to 11 bases. There are 15 residues in the CDR3. Looked up from germline, CDR1 is MDHEN and CDR2 is SYDVKM. CDR3 sequence reads: CASSLGGSGNQPQHF. For the CDR3, the DNA is TGTGCCAGCAGTTTGGGAGGTTCGGGCAATCAGCCCCAGCATTTT.

This clonotype has ten or more counts. The chain links TRBV2 to TRBJ2-7; D not resolved. Germline-derived CDR1 and CDR2 are SNHLY and FYNNEI. The CDR3 covers 12 residues. V lost 3 bases and J 4 bases, leaving 7 bases between the germline ends. CDR3 sequence: CASSDDTYEQYF. DNA of the CDR3: TGTGCCAGCAGTGATGACACTTACGAGCAGTACTTC.

V and J are TRBV29-1 and TRBJ2-1; D is possibly TRBD1 or TRBD2 (5 bases each). Germline V gene data show CDR1 as SQVTM and CDR2 as ANQGSEA. Trimming took 1 base from V and 12 from J, leaving 13 bases between them. The CDR3 totals 12 residues. The CDR3 coding sequence is TGCAGCGTTGAAGTGGGGTGGGGGACGCAGTTCTTC. It encodes CSVEVGWGTQFF.

The CDR3 region is CASSQTSGGTGELFF. DNA for the CDR3: TGTGCCAGCAGCCAAACCTCAGGGGGCACCGGGGAGCTGTTTTTT. V and J are TRBV3-1 and TRBJ2-2, with 7 positions matching TRBD1. Germline V gene lookup returns CDR1 LGHDT and CDR2 YNNKEL (reference sequence). The CDR3 sequence is 15 residues long. Trimming cost V 2 bases and J 4 bases; bases outside gene matches: 4.

This clonotype appeared a few times. The V gene is TRBV18, the J gene TRBJ2-1, with TRBD1 identical over 9 bases. CDR3 length: 15 amino acids. Unmatched junction bases numbered 8, after V lost 3 bases and J lost 8 bases. Germline values: CDR1 KGHSH, CDR2 LQKENI. CDR3 sequence: CASSPMTGGEHEQFF. The CDR3 DNA is TGTGCCAGCTCACCGATGACAGGGGGTGAGCATGAGCAGTTCTTC.

This clonotype occurred many times. V is TRBV5-1 and J is TRBJ2-1; 9 bases are shared with TRBD2. The germline V gene has CDR1 SGHRS and CDR2 YFSETQ. This CDR3 contains 15 residues. V trimming: 2 bases; J trimming: 7 bases; junction bases outside the gene matches: 7. The CDR3 reads CASSFSGRGGNEQFF. The CDR3 DNA reads TGCGCCAGCAGCTTTAGCGGGAGAGGGGGTAATGAGCAGTTCTTC. Variable domain in full (rest from reference TRBV5-1 and TRBJ2-1): KAGVTQTPRYLIKTRGQQVTLSCSPISGHRSVSWYQQTPGQGLQFLFEYFSETQRNKGNFPGRFSGRQFSNSRSEMNVSTLELGDSALYLCASSFSGRGGNEQFFGPGTRLTVL.

The rearrangement links TRBV4-1 to TRBJ1-1, with a possible D match to TRBD1 (5 bases). CDR3 length: 17 amino acids. The V end was cut by 0 bases, the J end by 0 bases, with 14 bases between. Looked up from germline, CDR1 is MGHRA and CDR2 is YSYEKL. The CDR3 DNA is TGCGCCAGCAGCCAAGATGGCGTGGGGGGTATGAACACTGAAGCTTTCTTT. Its protein is CASSQDGVGGMNTEAFF.

As for this clonotype: Since a much larger clone is just one base distant, this may be a read error. The chain carries TRBV6-5 and TRBJ1-2; D is uncertain. Germline V gene sequence: CDR1 MNHEY, CDR2 SVGAGI. V gave up 2 bases and J gave up 7 bases, with 8 bases separating them. CDR3 length equals 12 residues. CDR3 sequence: CASSYPRCGYTF. For the CDR3, the DNA is TGTGCCAGCAGTTACCCCCGCTGTGGCTACACCTTC.

The chain joins TRBV7-9 to TRBJ1-1; TRBD1 matches at 9 bases. The germline CDR1 and CDR2 sequences are SEHNR and FQNEAQ (reference sequence). The trim removed 5 bases at V and 0 bases at J, leaving 10 bases unmatched. The CDR3 has 17 residues. The CDR3 bases are TGTGCCAGCAGCCGGCCGGGACAGGGAAGAATGAACACTGAAGCTTTCTTT. Translated, it gives CASSRPGQGRMNTEAFF.